The present T cell receptor (beta chain) was sequenced within a study of early T cells in non-severe SARS-CoV-2 infection. Looking at the study overall: The authors sequenced bulk RNA from unsorted whole blood, leaving chains unpaired.

Unique molecular identifiers (one per individual cDNA molecule) were attached. TCRdb processed the 5' RACE reads anew with MiXCR; each CDR3 protein has one entry. The data contain roughly 56,000 distinct CDR3 sequences, more than 9% of them singletons. Deletions cut 3 bases from V and 2 bases from J, with 10 bases between. The CDR3 is 14 amino acids. Germline V CDR1 and CDR2: LNHDA, SQIVND (reference sequence). Sequenced material: whole blood. The chain uses TRBV19 and TRBJ2-5, with D unresolved. The sequence came from an adult who was a healthcare worker with PCR-confirmed SARS-CoV-2 infection or an uninfected control (not recorded which). The chain's CDR3 is CASSIGPGQETQYF. The CDR3 bases are TGTGCCAGTAGTATTGGGCCAGGTCAAGAGACCCAGTACTTC. The complete variable domain, with remaining parts taken from reference TRBV19 and TRBJ2-5, reads DGGITQSPKYLFRKEGQNVTLSCEQNLNHDAMYWYRQDPGQGLRLIYYSQIVNDFQKGDIAEGYSVSREKKESFPLTVTSAQKNPTAFYLCASSIGPGQETQYFGPGTRLLVL.